A selection of T cell receptor beta chains follows, all from one sample in a study of tumor and adjacent non-tumor tissue in lung cancer. In TCRdb, the multiplex PCR reads were re-called with MiXCR into one record per CDR3 protein. The repertoire has under 45,000 distinct CDR3 sequences, over 55% of them found once; the top ten carry 45% to 55%. Sequencing was done on a sample of distant non-tumor lung tissue. The receptor set was obtained from a man in his forties or fifties with non-small cell lung cancer. CDR3s include the opening cysteine and the closing phenylalanine or tryptophan. A D gene is named only where the DNA matches it firmly. Clone size is not always given. Where it is, it says once, few, many or a class for expanded clones.

TRBV11-2	medium-sized	-	TRBJ1-1	CASTSLTEAFF	TGTGCCAGCACCTCTTTAACTGAAGCTTTCTTT
TRBV5-4	-	-	TRBJ2-7	CDSSLERDSSYKQYF	TGTGACAGCAGCTTGGAGCGGGACAGCTCCTACAAGCAGTACTTC
TRBV30	-	-	TRBJ2-2	CAPDRYTGELFF	TGTGCCCCTGACAGATACACCGGGGAGCTGTTTTTT
TRBV11-2	-	-	TRBJ2-7	CASTTQGSNYEQYF	TGTGCGAGCACAACACAGGGTTCCAACTACGAGCAGTACTTC
TRBV7-8	-	-	TRBJ1-5	CAISLASRAGVQPQHF	TGTGCCATCAGCTTAGCGAGCAGGGCCGGGGTTCAGCCCCAGCATTTT
TRBV6-6	-	TRBD2	TRBJ2-1	CASSTKFWGGNEQFF	TGTGCCAGTAGTACGAAGTTTTGGGGGGGTAACGAGCAGTTCTTC
TRBV5-1	many	TRBD1	TRBJ2-2	CASSLTGVWNTGELFF	TGCGCCAGCAGCTTGACAGGGGTTTGGAACACCGGGGAGCTGTTTTTT
TRBV4-1	-	-	TRBJ2-1	CARSQGETQDEQFF	TGCGCCAGGAGCCAAGGGGAAACCCAAGATGAGCAGTTCTTC
TRBV6-1	-	-	TRBJ2-7	CASSEAGQWARYEQYF	TGTGCCAGCAGTGAAGCGGGACAATGGGCGCGGTACGAGCAGTACTTC
TRBV4-2	-	-	TRBJ2-7	CASIQSAGLLYEQYF	TGTGCCAGCATCCAATCCGCGGGCCTTCTCTACGAGCAGTACTTC
TRBV7-9	few	-	TRBJ1-1	CASSSDIPEAFF	TGTGCCAGCAGCTCCGACATCCCTGAAGCTTTCTTT
TRBV30	-	TRBD2	TRBJ2-5	CAWSGTSGATQYF	TGTGCCTGGAGCGGGACTAGCGGGGCGACCCAGTATTTC
TRBV5-1	few	TRBD1	TRBJ2-5	CASSIRQGRETQYF	TGCGCCAGCAGCATAAGACAGGGTCGGGAGACCCAGTACTTC
TRBV12-3/TRBV12-4	many	TRBD1	TRBJ2-4	CASSLGTGWGIQYF	TGTGCCAGCAGTTTAGGGACAGGTTGGGGCATTCAGTACTTC
TRBV11-2	once	TRBD1	TRBJ2-7	CVTSLALPGQASVQYF	TGTGTCACCAGCTTAGCCCTTCCGGGACAGGCTTCGGTGCAGTACTTC
TRBV11-2	medium-sized	-	TRBJ2-1	CASSQERGKQFF	TGTGCCAGCAGCCAGGAGAGGGGAAAGCAGTTCTTC